Sequencing of this TCR beta chain was carried out in a study of radiation and T cells in renal cell carcinoma. Whole-study findings and limits: In blood, top tumor clones expanded by 2 weeks, shrinking by 4.

Clones were sequenced by immunoSEQ multiplex PCR, and TCRdb holds only the in-frame ones, with some missing. Among roughly 100,000 clones listed, 70% to 90% were seen once. Note on this clone: Antigen specificity is unknown.

V lost 1 base, J lost 6 bases, and 4 bases lay in between. The CDR3 sequence is 11 residues long. The V gene's germline CDR1 is SEHNR and CDR2 FQNEAQ (reference sequence). Time point reported: baseline pretreatment blood. Treatment described: 15 Gy SBRT to primary tumor, nephrectomy 4 weeks later. The receptor's source is a man over 45 with renal cell carcinoma. The material sequenced was blood, taken from a patient whose treatment included radiotherapy and nephrectomy. The chain recombines TRBV7-9 with TRBJ2-7, with D unclear. CDR3 sequence (DNA): TGTGCCAGCAGCTTAGTCTCCGAGCAGTACTTC. As protein: CASSLVSEQYF.